Below, 8 T cell receptor beta chains from the same sample are listed, as sequenced in a study of preoperative IRX-2 immunotherapy in early breast cancer. Sequencing was performed with immunoSEQ multiplex PCR; in TCRdb, only in-frame clones are kept and a portion is missing. The table lists some 30,000 clones, 90% of them singletons. Treatment of the sample: preoperative locoregional IRX-2 cytokine immunotherapy. Sampling was carried out from a patient treated with IRX-2 immunotherapy. Every receptor here comes from a human donor with breast cancer.

This chain connects TRBV10-3 to TRBJ2-5; 12 bases match TRBD2. The CDR3 totals 15 residues. Germline V CDR1 and CDR2: ENHRY, SYGVKD. The J segment lost 2 bases and the V segment lost 6 bases, leaving 4 bases of the junction unmatched. CDR3 DNA sequence: TGTGCCATCAGCGAAGGGACTAGCGGGCAAGAGACCCAGTACTTC. It yields the protein CAISEGTSGQETQYF.

The chain links TRBV7-2 to TRBJ2-1; no definite D call. The germline gives CDR1 SGHTA, CDR2 FQGNSA. This CDR3 is 12 amino acids long. Trimming took 5 bases from V and 8 from J, leaving 10 bases between them. In DNA, the CDR3 is TGTGCCAGCAGCGGCACGGGCTATGAGCAGTTCTTC. Its protein product is CASSGTGYEQFF.

The V gene is TRBV15, the J gene TRBJ1-1; D not resolved. With 0 bases removed from V and 0 bases from J, the gap between germline ends came to 8 bases. Germline V CDR1 and CDR2: LNHNV, YYDKDF (reference sequence). The length of the CDR3 is 15 residues. CDR3 sequence (DNA): TGTGCCACCAGCAGAGATGGCCCTTTGAACACTGAAGCTTTCTTT. Encoded protein: CATSRDGPLNTEAFF. Based on the CDR3 plus reference TRBV15 and TRBJ1-1, the full variable domain is DAMVIQNPRYQVTQFGKPVTLSCSQTLNHNVMYWYQQKSSQAPKLLFHYYDKDFNNEADTPDNFQSRRPNTSFCFLDIRSPGLGDTAMYLCATSRDGPLNTEAFFGQGTRLTVV.

This clone was seen a few times. The rearrangement links TRBV30 to TRBJ1-5; D gene ambiguous. CDR1 and CDR2 (germline): GTSNPN, SVGIG (reference sequence). The CDR3 covers 12 residues. CDR3 nucleotides: TGTGGAATGGGGTGGGGCAATCAGCCCCAGCATTTT. Amino acid sequence: CGMGWGNQPQHF.

The J gene is TRBJ2-7, the V gene TRBV19; 9 positions match TRBD1. The germline CDR1 and CDR2 sequences are LNHDA and SQIVND (reference sequence). The CDR3 runs to 14 residues. Losses at the gene ends were 5 bases for V and 3 bases for J; bases not matched to a gene: 5. CDR3 in DNA: TGTGCCAGTAGTTTACAGGGGGCTGACTACGAGCAGTACTTC. Its translation: CASSLQGADYEQYF.

The table lists this clone with a count of one. The J gene is TRBJ2-3, the V gene TRBV5-4; 9 bases align to TRBD1. This CDR3 has 14 amino acids. Germline V gene sequence: CDR1 SGHNT, CDR2 YYREEE (reference sequence). J gave up 1 base and V 5 bases, and 2 bases lay outside the gene matches. DNA of the CDR3: TGTGCCAGCAGTAGGGACAGGGGCACAGATACGCAGTATTTT. It encodes CASSRDRGTDTQYF.

The genes are TRBV10-3 and TRBJ1-5; D possibly corresponds to TRBD1 (6 bases). CDR3 length: 13 amino acids. The germline CDR1 and CDR2 sequences are ENHRY and SYGVKD. V shed 8 bases and J shed 2 bases, with 10 bases lying between them. CDR3 protein: CAIGQLGNQPQHF. CDR3 DNA sequence: TGTGCCATCGGACAGTTGGGCAATCAGCCCCAGCATTTT.

The chain uses TRBV29-1 and TRBJ2-1; D ambiguous. This CDR3 spans 14 amino acids. The V gene lost 3 bases and the J gene lost 0 bases, with 9 bases spanning the gap. Looked up from germline, CDR1 is SQVTM and CDR2 is ANQGSEA. CDR3 loop: CSVESHPSYNEQFF. The CDR3 nucleotides read TGCAGCGTTGAGTCTCACCCCTCCTACAATGAGCAGTTCTTC.